This T cell receptor beta chain was documented in a study of OX40 agonist ivuxolimab in advanced cancers. Generated by immunoSEQ multiplex PCR, the TCRdb table keeps only in-frame clones and is missing some. The data show 70,000 to 95,000 clones, about 90% seen once. Germline CDR1 and CDR2: SGDLS and YYNGEE. The CDR3 has 17 amino acids. Trimming cost V 2 bases and J 7 bases, with 21 bases left between them. The gene calls are TRBV9 and TRBJ2-2; the D gene is possibly TRBD1 (5 bases). This sample comprised CD4+ or CD8+ T cells sorted from blood, obtained in a trial of the OX40 agonist ivuxolimab. The origin of this receptor is an adult with an advanced solid tumor such as melanoma, head and neck, liver or kidney cancer. The CDR3 coding sequence is TGTGCCAGCAGCGTCCCAAGGACACTAAGGGTTGGCGGGGAGCTGTTTTTT. As protein: CASSVPRTLRVGGELFF.